The clone carrying this T cell receptor (beta chain) was recorded once. Its antigen is currently unknown. A much larger clone lies a single base off, so this may be a read error. The data originate from a study of T cells in Graves' hyperthyroidism and ophthalmopathy. The CDR3 regions of TCR beta were amplified from RNA transcripts. Primed by the HTBI set, a first-round RT-PCR was run on the TCR CDR3. TCRdb called the multiplex PCR reads again in MiXCR, with one record for every CDR3 protein. The profile shows just under 750,000 distinct CDR3 sequences, around a third of them singletons. Deletions cut 5 bases from V and 0 bases from J, with 14 bases between. Germline V gives CDR1 SGHVS, CDR2 FQNEAQ. The CDR3 runs to 16 residues. Study observations and caveats: Blood held most thyroid clonotypes expanded above 0.001 frequency.

An absence of ophthalmopathy progression within 18 months meant stable Graves' hyperthyroidism. The hyperthyroidism was newly diagnosed and had lasted under 2 months; the patients were aged 18 to 65. Fresh 10 ml peripheral blood yielded PBMCs. The source of this sequence is a woman aged 40-49 years with Graves' hyperthyroidism. Sequences were obtained from blood. The V call is TRBV7-8, the J call TRBJ1-5; D perhaps matches TRBD1 (6 bases). The CDR3 loop reads CASSDKQGPSNQPQHF. The CDR3 DNA is TGTGCCAGCAGCGACAAACAGGGCCCTAGCAATCAGCCCCAGCATTTT.